The 11 T cell receptor beta chains listed next were all sequenced from one sample in a study of cytomegalovirus exposure and HLA in healthy donors. The PCR used 60 Vbeta and 13 Jbeta primers. Assay: immunoSEQ multiplex PCR; the TCRdb copy retains only in-frame clones and omits some. This sample contains 38,000 or so clones. The sequencing sample was made of PBMCs. These receptors all stem from a man in his forties or fifties in good health and CMV-seropositive.

V and J are TRBV7-2 and TRBJ2-1; 7 bases match TRBD2. V lost 2 bases to trimming and J lost 5 bases; unmatched junction nucleotides: 3. The CDR3 contains 14 residues. Germline CDR1 and CDR2: SGHTA and FQGNSA. CDR3 nucleotides: TGTGCCAGCAGCTTACTAGCGGTCAACAATGAGCAGTTCTTC. It translates to CASSLLAVNNEQFF.

This rearrangement joins TRBV19 to TRBJ2-3; D might be TRBD1 (7 bases). V lost 1 base and J lost 0, with 11 bases in between. This CDR3 region has 16 residues. Germline assignment: CDR1 LNHDA and CDR2 SQIVND (reference sequence). The CDR3 loop is CASSIGQGLSTDTQYF. The CDR3 coding sequence is TGTGCCAGTAGTATAGGACAGGGACTGAGCACAGATACGCAGTATTTT.

The chain has TRBV27 and TRBJ2-3, with a tentative D call TRBD2 (5 bases). The germline V gene encodes CDR1 MNHEY and CDR2 SMNVEV (reference sequence). The CDR3 has 14 residues. Trimming removed 4 bases at V and 2 bases at J, with 10 bases between. The CDR3 region is CASSSGLVTDTQYF. CDR3 nucleotide sequence: TGTGCCAGCAGTTCTGGACTCGTCACAGATACGCAGTATTTT.

The chain recombines TRBV5-4 with TRBJ2-7; 10 bases match TRBD2. V shed 0 bases and J 2 bases; nucleotides not matched to a gene: 5. CDR3 size: 16 residues. The germline CDR1 and CDR2 sequences are SGHNT and YYREEE (reference sequence). The CDR3 DNA reads TGTGCCAGCAGCTTGGCGGGGACTAGCGCCGCCTACGAGCAGTACTTC. Translating it yields CASSLAGTSAAYEQYF.

V is TRBV4-3 and J is TRBJ1-5; D remains unclear. Per the germline V gene, CDR1 is LGHNA and CDR2 is YSLEER. V was trimmed by 1 base and J by 5 bases, leaving 6 bases between them. The CDR3 consists of 13 residues. The CDR3 loop reads CASSQGLYQPQHF. CDR3 bases: TGCGCCAGCAGCCAAGGACTTTATCAGCCCCAGCATTTT.

V and J are TRBV27 and TRBJ1-2; D remains unclear. There are 15 residues in the CDR3. The germline V gene has CDR1 MNHEY and CDR2 SMNVEV (reference sequence). Between the trimmed V and J ends, which lost 0 bases and 8 bases, there was a span of 16 bases. Here the CDR3 reads CASSLSTAVPMGYTF. In nucleotides, the CDR3 is TGTGCCAGCAGTTTATCCACAGCGGTTCCTATGGGCTACACCTTC.

The rearrangement uses TRBV5-1 and TRBJ2-3; 13 positions agree with TRBD2. Losses at the gene ends were 4 bases for V and 2 bases for J; bases not matched to a gene: 7. The CDR3 consists of 17 residues. Looked up from germline, CDR1 is SGHRS and CDR2 is YFSETQ. The CDR3 DNA reads TGCGCCAGCAGCCTCACCGGGACTAGCGGGACCACAGATACGCAGTATTTT. Its protein is CASSLTGTSGTTDTQYF.

The chain carries TRBV7-9 and TRBJ2-2, with D unresolved. The V gene's germline CDR1 is SEHNR and CDR2 FQNEAQ (reference sequence). The germline V and J ends were trimmed by 6 bases and 3 bases, with 11 bases remaining between them. CDR3 length equals 14 residues. CDR3 protein: CASRVYEDTGELFF. In nucleotides, the CDR3 is TGTGCCAGCAGGGTGTACGAGGACACCGGGGAGCTGTTTTTT.

This chain links TRBV7-3 with TRBJ2-3; 16 bases line up with TRBD2. CDR1 and CDR2 (germline): SGHTA, FQGTGA. V trimming: 11 bases; J trimming: 5 bases; junction bases outside the gene matches: 13. The CDR3 sequence is 17 residues long. CDR3 region: CASSRGTSGRVGDTQYF. The DNA of the CDR3 is TGTGCCTCCTCGAGAGGGACTAGCGGGAGGGTAGGAGATACGCAGTATTTT. Using reference TRBV7-3 and TRBJ2-3 for the parts outside the CDR3, the full variable domain is GAGVSQTPSNKVTEKGKYVELRCDPISGHTALYWYRQSLGQGPEFLIYFQGTGAADDSGLPNDRFFAVRPEGSVSTLKIQRTERGDSAVYLCASSRGTSGRVGDTQYFGPGTRLTVL.

The chain couples TRBV5-1 to TRBJ1-1, with D tentatively TRBD1 (6 bases). The V gene's germline CDR1 is SGHRS and CDR2 YFSETQ. CDR3 length: 16 residues. The V gene lost 4 bases and the J gene lost 6 bases, with 22 bases spanning the gap. The CDR3 DNA follows: TGCGCCAGCAGCCCTGGACAGATAGAGACCATCGCTGAAGCTTTCTTT. This encodes CASSPGQIETIAEAFF.

The chain combines TRBV6-6 with TRBJ2-7; D is possibly TRBD1 (6 bases). Germline V gene data show CDR1 as MNHNY and CDR2 as SVGAGI (reference sequence). V lost 6 bases and J 1 base, leaving 13 bases between the germline ends. CDR3 size: 14 residues. The CDR3 coding sequence is TGTGCCAGCAGGACGGCAGGGGTATCCTACGAGCAGTACTTC. It translates to CASRTAGVSYEQYF.